Below are 10 T cell receptor beta chains sequenced from a single sample in a study of cytomegalovirus exposure and HLA in healthy donors (TCRdb year 2017). The library was built by means of the immunoSEQ multiplex PCR assay. For the multiplex PCR, a mixture combining 60 forward primers for TCR Vbeta segments and 13 reverse primers for TCR Jbeta segments was used. Held by TCRdb, this immuneACCESS table contains in-frame sequences only and omits some clones. Under half of the omission traces to an unresolved V gene where checked; the cause of the rest is unknown. Across this sample there are 110,000 to 150,000 clones, with 76% seen only once. 1.5% to 2% of the sample rests with the top ten. Sequencing was performed on PBMCs. The receptors here all came from a woman in her forties in good health and CMV-seronegative.

In its sample, this clone was seen a few times. The chain employs TRBV19 and TRBJ1-6; no reliable D call. Germline V gene sequence: CDR1 LNHDA, CDR2 SQIVND (reference sequence). V gave up 0 bases and J gave up 11 bases, with 8 bases separating them. The CDR3 sequence is 13 residues long. CDR3 sequence: CASSIDGEAPLHF. The CDR3 DNA is TGTGCCAGTAGTATAGATGGGGAGGCACCCCTCCACTTT.

Here the CDR3 DNA reads TGTGCCAGCAGCTCGGGGACTAACAATGAGCAGTTCTTC. Encoded protein: CASSSGTNNEQFF. The rearrangement joins TRBV5-6 to TRBJ2-1, with TRBD2 matching over 7 bases. CDR1 is SGHDT and CDR2 is YYEEEE in the germline V gene. V shed 3 bases, J shed 5 bases, and the junction held 2 bases outside the gene matches. The CDR3 runs to 13 residues. Using reference TRBV5-6 and TRBJ2-1 for the parts outside the CDR3, the full variable domain is DAGVTQSPTHLIKTRGQQVTLRCSPKSGHDTVSWYQQALGQGPQFIFQYYEEEERQRGNFPDRFSGHQFPNYSSELNVNALLLGDSALYLCASSSGTNNEQFFGPGTRLTVL.

The V call is TRBV11-2, the J call TRBJ2-7; 8 nucleotides line up with TRBD1. The CDR3 extends over 16 amino acids. Unmatched junction bases numbered 11, after V lost 3 bases and J lost 4 bases. Germline values: CDR1 SGHAT, CDR2 FQNNGV. The DNA of the CDR3 is TGTGCCAGCAGCTTTACAGGGGGATCAGTCTCGTACGAGCAGTACTTC. Its translation is CASSFTGGSVSYEQYF.

This clone was seen a single time. This chain joins TRBV2 and TRBJ2-5; 8 bases line up with TRBD1. The DNA end lines up better with TRBJ2-7; the J call may be wrong. Germline CDR1 and CDR2: SNHLY and FYNNEI. This CDR3 is 14 amino acids long. This chain's CDR3 is CASRGQALSYEQYF. CDR3 bases: TGTGCCAGCCGGGGACAGGCGCTATCCTACGAGCAGTACTTC.

This chain links TRBV5-1 with TRBJ1-2; 8 bases match TRBD1. Germline V CDR1 and CDR2: SGHRS, YFSETQ. The junction had 4 bases not matched to a gene; V was cut back by 2 bases and J by 4 bases. The length of the CDR3 is 14 residues. CDR3 in DNA: TGCGCCAGCAGCTTCACAGGGGGGATCTATGGCTACACCTTC. Its translation: CASSFTGGIYGYTF.

This clone was detected only a few times. The chain couples TRBV6-5 to TRBJ2-6; TRBD2 is a possible D gene (5 bases). Germline lookup yields CDR1 MNHEY and CDR2 SVGAGI. Deletions cut 7 bases from V and 2 bases from J, with 9 bases between. The CDR3 extends over 14 amino acids. CDR3 sequence reads: CASTWETGANVLTF. The CDR3 bases are TGTGCCAGCACCTGGGAGACTGGGGCCAACGTCCTGACTTTC.

This chain joins TRBV11-2 and TRBJ2-2, with D uncertain. Germline CDR1 and CDR2: SGHAT and FQNNGV. Trimming left V 4 bases short and J 4 bases short, with 7 bases between. CDR3 length: 13 residues. Here the CDR3 DNA reads TGTGCCAGCAGCTATCTAGGCACCGGGGAGCTGTTTTTT. Translation gives CASSYLGTGELFF. The entire variable domain, with the rest obtained from reference TRBV11-2 and TRBJ2-2, is as follows: EAGVAQSPRYKIIEKRQSVAFWCNPISGHATLYWYQQILGQGPKLLIQFQNNGVVDDSQLPKDRFSAERLKGVDSTLKIQPAKLEDSAVYLCASSYLGTGELFFGEGSRLTVL.

A few counts support this clone. The rearrangement joins TRBV4-1 to TRBJ1-2; D perhaps matches TRBD1 (5 bases). Deletions cut 3 bases from V and 5 bases from J, with 13 bases between. CDR1 is MGHRA, CDR2 YSYEKL, per germline. This CDR3 comprises 14 residues. The CDR3 sequence is CASSQEGEWYGYTF. In DNA, the CDR3 is TGCGCCAGCAGCCAGGAAGGGGAATGGTATGGCTACACCTTC.

The chain employs TRBV29-1 and TRBJ1-4; 10 nucleotides match TRBD1. J lost 7 bases, V lost 7 bases, and 3 bases had no gene match. CDR3 size: 12 residues. Germline V lookup: CDR1 SQVTM, CDR2 ANQGSEA. The CDR3 sequence: CSARTGGEKLFF. The CDR3 DNA reads TGCAGCGCTCGGACAGGGGGTGAAAAACTGTTTTTT.

This clone occurred a few times. This chain joins TRBV5-4 and TRBJ1-1; TRBD1 aligns across 11 bases. The CDR3 is made up of 16 amino acids. The V segment lost 4 bases and the J segment 2 bases; nucleotides outside the gene matches: 7. The germline gives CDR1 SGHNT, CDR2 YYREEE (reference sequence). CDR3 loop: CASSAGQGAVNTEAFF. The DNA of the CDR3 is TGTGCCAGCAGCGCCGGACAGGGGGCCGTAAACACTGAAGCTTTCTTT.